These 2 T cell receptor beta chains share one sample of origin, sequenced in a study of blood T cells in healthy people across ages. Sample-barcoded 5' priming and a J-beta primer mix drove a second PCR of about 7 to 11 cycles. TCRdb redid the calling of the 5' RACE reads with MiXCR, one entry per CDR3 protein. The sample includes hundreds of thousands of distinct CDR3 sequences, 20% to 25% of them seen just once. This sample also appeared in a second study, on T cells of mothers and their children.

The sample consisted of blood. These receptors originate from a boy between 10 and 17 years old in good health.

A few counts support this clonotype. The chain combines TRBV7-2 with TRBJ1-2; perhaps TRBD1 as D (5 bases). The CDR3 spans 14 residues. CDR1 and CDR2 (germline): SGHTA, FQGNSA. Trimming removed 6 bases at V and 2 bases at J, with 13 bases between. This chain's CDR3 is CASRLGANNYGYTF. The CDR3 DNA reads TGTGCCAGCAGGCTAGGGGCGAACAACTATGGCTACACCTTC.

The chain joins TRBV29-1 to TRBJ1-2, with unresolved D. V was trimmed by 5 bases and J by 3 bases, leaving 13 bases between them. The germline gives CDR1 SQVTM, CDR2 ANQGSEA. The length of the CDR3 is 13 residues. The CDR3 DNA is TGCAGCGTTCTGGAGGGCTCCGACTATGGCTACACCTTC. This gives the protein CSVLEGSDYGYTF.